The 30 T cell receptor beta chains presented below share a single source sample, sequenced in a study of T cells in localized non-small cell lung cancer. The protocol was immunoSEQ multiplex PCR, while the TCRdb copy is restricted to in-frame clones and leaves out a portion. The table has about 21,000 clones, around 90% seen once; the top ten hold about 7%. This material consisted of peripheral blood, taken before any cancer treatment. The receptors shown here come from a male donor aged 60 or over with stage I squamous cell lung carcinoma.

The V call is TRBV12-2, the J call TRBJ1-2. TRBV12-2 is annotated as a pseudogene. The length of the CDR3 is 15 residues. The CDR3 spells CASRFLSNRFYGYTF. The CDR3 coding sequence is TGTGCAAGTCGCTTTTTGTCTAACCGCTTCTATGGCTACACCTTC.

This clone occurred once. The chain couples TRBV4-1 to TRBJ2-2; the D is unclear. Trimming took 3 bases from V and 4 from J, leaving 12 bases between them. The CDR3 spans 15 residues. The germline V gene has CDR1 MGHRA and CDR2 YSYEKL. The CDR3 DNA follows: TGCGCCAGCAGCCAGATCCTTACCGCCACCGGGGAGCTGTTTTTT. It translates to CASSQILTATGELFF.

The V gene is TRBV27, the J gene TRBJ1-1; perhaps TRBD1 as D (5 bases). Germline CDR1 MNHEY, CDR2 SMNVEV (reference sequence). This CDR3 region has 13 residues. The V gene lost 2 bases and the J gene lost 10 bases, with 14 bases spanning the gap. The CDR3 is CASSLVGARGAFF. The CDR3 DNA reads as TGTGCCAGCAGTTTAGTTGGGGCACGAGGAGCTTTCTTT.

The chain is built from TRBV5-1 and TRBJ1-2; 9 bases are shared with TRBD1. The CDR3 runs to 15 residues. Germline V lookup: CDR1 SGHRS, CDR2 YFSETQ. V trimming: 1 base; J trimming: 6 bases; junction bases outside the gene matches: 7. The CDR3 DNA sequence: TGCGCCAGCAGCTTGTCTTGGGACAGGGTAGATGGCTACACCTTC. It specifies CASSLSWDRVDGYTF.

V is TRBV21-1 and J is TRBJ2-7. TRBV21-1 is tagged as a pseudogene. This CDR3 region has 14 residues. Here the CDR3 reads CASSKEGKGREQYF. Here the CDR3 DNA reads TGTGCCAGCAGCAAAGAGGGTAAGGGAAGGGAGCAGTACTTC.

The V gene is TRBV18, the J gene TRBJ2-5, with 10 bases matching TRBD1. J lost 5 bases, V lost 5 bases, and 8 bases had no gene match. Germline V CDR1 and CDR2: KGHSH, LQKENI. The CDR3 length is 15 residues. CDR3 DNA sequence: TGTGCCAGCTCAGCATCGACAGGGGGCATCGAGACCCAGTACTTC. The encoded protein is CASSASTGGIETQYF. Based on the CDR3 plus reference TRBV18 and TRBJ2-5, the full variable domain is NAGVMQNPRHLVRRRGQEARLRCSPMKGHSHVYWYRQLPEEGLKFMVYLQKENIIDESGMPKERFSAEFPKEGPSILRIQQVVRGDSAAYFCASSASTGGIETQYFGPGTRLLVL.

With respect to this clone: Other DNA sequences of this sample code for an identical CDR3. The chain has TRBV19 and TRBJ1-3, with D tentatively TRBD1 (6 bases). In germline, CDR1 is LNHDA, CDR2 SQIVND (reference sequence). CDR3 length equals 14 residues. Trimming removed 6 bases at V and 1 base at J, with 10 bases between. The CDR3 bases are TGTGCCAGTAGACAGGGCGGTTCTGGAAACACCATATATTTT. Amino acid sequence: CASRQGGSGNTIYF.

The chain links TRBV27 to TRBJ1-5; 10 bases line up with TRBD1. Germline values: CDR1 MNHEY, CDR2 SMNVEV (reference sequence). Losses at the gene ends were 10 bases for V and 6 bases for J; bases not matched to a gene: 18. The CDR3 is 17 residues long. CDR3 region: CATARALWGQGSQPQHF. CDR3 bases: TGTGCCACGGCAAGGGCATTGTGGGGACAGGGGTCTCAGCCCCAGCATTTT.

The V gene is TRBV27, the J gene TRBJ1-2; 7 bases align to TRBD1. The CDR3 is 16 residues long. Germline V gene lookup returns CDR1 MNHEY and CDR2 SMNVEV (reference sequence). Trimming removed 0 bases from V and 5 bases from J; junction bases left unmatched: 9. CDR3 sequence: CASSLSSRGPVYGYTF. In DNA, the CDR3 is TGTGCCAGCAGTTTATCGAGTAGGGGGCCTGTTTATGGCTACACCTTC.

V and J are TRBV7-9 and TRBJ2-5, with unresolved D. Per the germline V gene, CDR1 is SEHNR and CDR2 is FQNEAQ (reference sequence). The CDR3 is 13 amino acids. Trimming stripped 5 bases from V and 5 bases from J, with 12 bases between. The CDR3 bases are TGTGCCAGCAGCCCACCCATGAGGGAGACCCAGTACTTC. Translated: CASSPPMRETQYF.

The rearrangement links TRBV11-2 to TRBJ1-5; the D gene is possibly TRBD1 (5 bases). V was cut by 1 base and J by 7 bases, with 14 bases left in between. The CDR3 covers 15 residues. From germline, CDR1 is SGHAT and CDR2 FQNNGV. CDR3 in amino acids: CASSLGGNAGQPQHF. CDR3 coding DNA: TGTGCCAGCAGCTTAGGGGGTAACGCAGGGCAGCCCCAGCATTTT.

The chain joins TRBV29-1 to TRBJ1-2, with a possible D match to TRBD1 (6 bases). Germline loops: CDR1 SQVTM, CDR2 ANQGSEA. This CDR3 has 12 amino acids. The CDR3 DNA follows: TGCACCCCCCGCCAGGGGTGCTATGGCTACACCTTC. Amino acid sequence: CTPRQGCYGYTF. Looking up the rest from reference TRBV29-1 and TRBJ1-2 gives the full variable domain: SAVISQKPSRDICQRGTSLTIQCQVDSQVTMMFWYRQQPGQSLTLIATANQGSEATYESGFVIDKFPISRPNLTFSTLTVSNMSPEDSSIYLCTPRQGCYGYTFGSGTRLTVV.

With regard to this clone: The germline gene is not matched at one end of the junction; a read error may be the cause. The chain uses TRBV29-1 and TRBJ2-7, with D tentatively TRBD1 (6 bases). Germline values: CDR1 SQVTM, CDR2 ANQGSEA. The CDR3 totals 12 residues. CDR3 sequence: CSVEGGGYEQYF. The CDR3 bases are TGCAGCGTCGAAGGGGGTGGCTACGAGCAGTACTTC.

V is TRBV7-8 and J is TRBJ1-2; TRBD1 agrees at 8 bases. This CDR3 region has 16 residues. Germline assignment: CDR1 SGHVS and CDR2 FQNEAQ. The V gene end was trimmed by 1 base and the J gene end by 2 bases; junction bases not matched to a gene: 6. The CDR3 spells CASSLGQGIRNYGYTF. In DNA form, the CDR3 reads TGTGCCAGCAGCTTAGGACAGGGGATAAGGAACTATGGCTACACCTTC.

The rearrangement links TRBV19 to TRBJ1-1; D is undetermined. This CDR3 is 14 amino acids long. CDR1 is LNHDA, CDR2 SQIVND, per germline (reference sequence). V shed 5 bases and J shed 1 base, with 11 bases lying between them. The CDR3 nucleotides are TGTGCCAGTAGTCCAACTTACAGGAACACTGAAGCTTTCTTT. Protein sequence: CASSPTYRNTEAFF.

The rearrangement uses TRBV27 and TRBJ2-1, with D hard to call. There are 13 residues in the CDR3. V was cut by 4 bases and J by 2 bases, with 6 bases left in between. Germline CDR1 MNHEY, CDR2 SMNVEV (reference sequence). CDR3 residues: CASSWAAYNEQFF. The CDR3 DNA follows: TGTGCCAGCAGTTGGGCAGCCTACAATGAGCAGTTCTTC.

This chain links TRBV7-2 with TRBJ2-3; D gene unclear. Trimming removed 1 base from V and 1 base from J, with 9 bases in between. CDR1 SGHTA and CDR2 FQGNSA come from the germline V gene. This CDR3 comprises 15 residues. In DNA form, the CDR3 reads TGTGCCAGCAGCTTAGTCAGCCTGGGCACAGATACGCAGTATTTT. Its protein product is CASSLVSLGTDTQYF.

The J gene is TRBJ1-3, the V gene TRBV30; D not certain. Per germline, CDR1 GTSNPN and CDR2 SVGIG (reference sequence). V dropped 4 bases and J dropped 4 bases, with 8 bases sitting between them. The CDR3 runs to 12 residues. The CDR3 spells CAWKVLGNTIYF. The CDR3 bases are TGTGCCTGGAAGGTCCTCGGAAACACCATATATTTT.

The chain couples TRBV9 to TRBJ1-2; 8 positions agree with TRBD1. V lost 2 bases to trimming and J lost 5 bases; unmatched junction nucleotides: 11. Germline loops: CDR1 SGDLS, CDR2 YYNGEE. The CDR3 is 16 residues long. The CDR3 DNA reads TGTGCCAGCAGCGTGTCGGACAGGGCGGAAGGTTATGGCTACACCTTC. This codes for CASSVSDRAEGYGYTF.

The CDR3 region has the DNA TGTGCCATCACCCATACAGGGGGCATGACGTACGGGGAGCTGTTTTTT. Its translation: CAITHTGGMTYGELFF. The chain uses TRBV10-3 and TRBJ2-2; TRBD1 agrees at 9 bases. Germline trimming cut 7 bases from V and 7 bases from J; bases unmatched to any gene: 13. There are 16 residues in the CDR3. The germline gives CDR1 ENHRY, CDR2 SYGVKD.

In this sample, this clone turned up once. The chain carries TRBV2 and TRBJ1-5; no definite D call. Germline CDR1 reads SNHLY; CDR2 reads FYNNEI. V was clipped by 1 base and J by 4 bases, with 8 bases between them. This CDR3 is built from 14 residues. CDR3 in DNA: TGTGCCAGCAGTGAAGGGCAGTCTAATCAGCCCCAGCATTTT. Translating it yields CASSEGQSNQPQHF. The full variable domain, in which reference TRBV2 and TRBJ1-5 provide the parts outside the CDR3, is EPEVTQTPSHQVTQMGQEVILRCVPISNHLYFYWYRQILGQKVEFLVSFYNNEISEKSEIFDDQFSVERPDGSNFTLKIRSTKLEDSAMYFCASSEGQSNQPQHFGDGTRLSIL.

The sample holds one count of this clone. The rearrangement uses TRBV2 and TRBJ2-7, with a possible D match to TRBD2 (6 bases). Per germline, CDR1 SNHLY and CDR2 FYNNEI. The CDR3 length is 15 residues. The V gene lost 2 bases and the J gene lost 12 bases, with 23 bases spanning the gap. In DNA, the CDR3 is TGTGCCAGCAGTGAATTCCGAGGCTGGAGGGCAAGTCCGTACTTC. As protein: CASSEFRGWRASPYF.

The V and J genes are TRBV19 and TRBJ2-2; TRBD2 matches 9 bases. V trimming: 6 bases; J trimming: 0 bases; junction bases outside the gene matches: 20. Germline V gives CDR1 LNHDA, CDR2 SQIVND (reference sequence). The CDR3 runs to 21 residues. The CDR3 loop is CASRNPPGQRLADANTGELFF. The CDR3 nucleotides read TGTGCCAGTAGGAACCCCCCGGGACAGAGACTAGCGGACGCGAACACCGGGGAGCTGTTTTTT.

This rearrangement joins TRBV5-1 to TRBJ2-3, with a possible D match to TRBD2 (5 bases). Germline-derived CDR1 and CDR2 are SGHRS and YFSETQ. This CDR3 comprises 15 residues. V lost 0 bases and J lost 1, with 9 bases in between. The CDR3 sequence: CASSLEVGGTDTQYF. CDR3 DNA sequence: TGCGCCAGCAGCTTGGAGGTCGGGGGCACAGATACGCAGTATTTT.

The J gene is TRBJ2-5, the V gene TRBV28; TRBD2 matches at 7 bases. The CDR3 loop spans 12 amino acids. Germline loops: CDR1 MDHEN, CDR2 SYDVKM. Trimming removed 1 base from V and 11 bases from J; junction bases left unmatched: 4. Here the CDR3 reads CASSLSGGGQYF. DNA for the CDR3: TGTGCCAGCAGTTTATCCGGGGGAGGGCAGTACTTC.

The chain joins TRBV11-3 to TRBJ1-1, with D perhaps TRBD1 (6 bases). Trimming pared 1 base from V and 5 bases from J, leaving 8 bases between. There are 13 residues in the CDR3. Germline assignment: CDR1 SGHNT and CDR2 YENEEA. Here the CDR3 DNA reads TGTGCCAGCAGCTTAGGGGGGCGGACTGAAGCTTTCTTT. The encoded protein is CASSLGGRTEAFF.

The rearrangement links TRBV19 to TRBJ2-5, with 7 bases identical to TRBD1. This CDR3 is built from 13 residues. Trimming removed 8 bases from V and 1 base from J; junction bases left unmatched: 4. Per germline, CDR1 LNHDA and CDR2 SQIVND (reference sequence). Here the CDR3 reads CASCDRAQETQYF. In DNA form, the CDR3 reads TGTGCCAGTTGCGACAGGGCCCAAGAGACCCAGTACTTC. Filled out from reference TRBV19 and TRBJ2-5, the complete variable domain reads DGGITQSPKYLFRKEGQNVTLSCEQNLNHDAMYWYRQDPGQGLRLIYYSQIVNDFQKGDIAEGYSVSREKKESFPLTVTSAQKNPTAFYLCASCDRAQETQYFGPGTRLLVL.

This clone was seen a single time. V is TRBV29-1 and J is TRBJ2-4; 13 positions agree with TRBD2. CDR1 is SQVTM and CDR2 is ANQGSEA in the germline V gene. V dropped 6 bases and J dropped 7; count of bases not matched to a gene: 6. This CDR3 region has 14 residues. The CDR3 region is CSVRTSGGRNIQYF. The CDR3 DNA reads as TGCAGCGTGAGGACTAGCGGGGGACGGAACATTCAGTACTTC.

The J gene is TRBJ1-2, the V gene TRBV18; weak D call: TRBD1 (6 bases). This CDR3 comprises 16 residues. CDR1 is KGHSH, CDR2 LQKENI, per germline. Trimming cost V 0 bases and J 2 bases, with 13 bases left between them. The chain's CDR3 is CASSPPTGHQNYGYTF. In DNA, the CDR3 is TGTGCCAGCTCACCACCGACGGGACATCAGAACTATGGCTACACCTTC.

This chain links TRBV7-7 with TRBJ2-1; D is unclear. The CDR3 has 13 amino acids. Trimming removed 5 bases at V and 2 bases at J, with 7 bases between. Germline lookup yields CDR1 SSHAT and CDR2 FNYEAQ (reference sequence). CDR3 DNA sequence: TGTGCCAGCAGCCTAGGGCCCTACAATGAGCAGTTCTTC. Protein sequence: CASSLGPYNEQFF.